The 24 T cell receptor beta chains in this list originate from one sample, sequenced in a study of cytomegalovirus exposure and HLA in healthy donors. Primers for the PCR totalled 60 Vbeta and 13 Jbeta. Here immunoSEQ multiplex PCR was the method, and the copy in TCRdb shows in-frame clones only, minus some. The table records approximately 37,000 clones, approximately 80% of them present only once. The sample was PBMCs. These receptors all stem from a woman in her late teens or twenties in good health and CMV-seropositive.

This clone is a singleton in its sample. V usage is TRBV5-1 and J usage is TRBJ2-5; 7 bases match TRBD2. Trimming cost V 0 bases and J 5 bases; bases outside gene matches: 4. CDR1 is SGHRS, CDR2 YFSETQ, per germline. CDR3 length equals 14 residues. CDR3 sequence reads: CASSLGGSGETQYF. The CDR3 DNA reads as TGCGCCAGCAGCTTGGGCGGGAGTGGGGAGACCCAGTACTTC.

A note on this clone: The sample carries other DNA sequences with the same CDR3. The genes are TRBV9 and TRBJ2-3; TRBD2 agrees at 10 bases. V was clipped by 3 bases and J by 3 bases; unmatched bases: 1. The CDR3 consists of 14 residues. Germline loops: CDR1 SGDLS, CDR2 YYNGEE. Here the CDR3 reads CASSALAGTDTQYF. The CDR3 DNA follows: TGTGCCAGCAGCGCACTAGCGGGGACAGATACGCAGTATTTT.

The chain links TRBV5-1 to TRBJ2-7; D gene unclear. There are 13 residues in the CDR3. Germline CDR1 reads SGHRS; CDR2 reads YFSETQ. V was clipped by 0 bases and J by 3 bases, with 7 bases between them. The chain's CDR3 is CASSLAGVYEQYF. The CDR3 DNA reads TGCGCCAGCAGCTTGGCCGGTGTCTACGAGCAGTACTTC.

Here the CDR3 DNA reads TGTGCCAGCAGCGTAGTACCCACATCGGGGAAAAAAACCGGGGAGCTGTTTTTT. It specifies CASSVVPTSGKKTGELFF. The V call is TRBV9, the J call TRBJ2-2, with TRBD2 as a possible D gene (5 bases). This CDR3 has 18 amino acids. V shed 0 bases and J shed 5 bases, with 20 bases lying between them. CDR1 and CDR2 (germline): SGDLS, YYNGEE.

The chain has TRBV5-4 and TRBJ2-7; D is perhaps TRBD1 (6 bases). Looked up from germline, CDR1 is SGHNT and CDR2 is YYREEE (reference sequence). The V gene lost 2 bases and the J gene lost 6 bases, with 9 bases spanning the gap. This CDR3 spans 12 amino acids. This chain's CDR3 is CASSFTTGEQYF. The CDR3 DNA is TGTGCCAGCAGCTTCACGACAGGCGAGCAGTACTTC.

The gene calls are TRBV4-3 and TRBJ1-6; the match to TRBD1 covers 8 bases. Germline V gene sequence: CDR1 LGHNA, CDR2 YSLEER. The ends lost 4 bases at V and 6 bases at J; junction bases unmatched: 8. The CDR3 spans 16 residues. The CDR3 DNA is TGCGCCAGCAGCCCGCGGACCAGGGGGCTTAATTCACCCCTCCACTTT. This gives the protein CASSPRTRGLNSPLHF.

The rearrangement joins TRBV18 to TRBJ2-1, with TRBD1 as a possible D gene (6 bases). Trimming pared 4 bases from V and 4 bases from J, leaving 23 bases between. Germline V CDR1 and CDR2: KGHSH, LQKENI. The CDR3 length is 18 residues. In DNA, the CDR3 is TGTGCCAGCTCACGCTACAGGGTAGAAAGGCCCCCTTACAATGAGCAGTTCTTC. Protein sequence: CASSRYRVERPPYNEQFF.

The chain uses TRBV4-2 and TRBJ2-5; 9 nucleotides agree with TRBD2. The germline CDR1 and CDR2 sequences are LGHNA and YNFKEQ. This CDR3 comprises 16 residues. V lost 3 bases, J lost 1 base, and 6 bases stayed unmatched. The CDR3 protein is CASSQLLAGLQETQYF. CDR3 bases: TGTGCCAGCAGCCAGCTCCTAGCGGGGCTCCAAGAGACCCAGTACTTC.

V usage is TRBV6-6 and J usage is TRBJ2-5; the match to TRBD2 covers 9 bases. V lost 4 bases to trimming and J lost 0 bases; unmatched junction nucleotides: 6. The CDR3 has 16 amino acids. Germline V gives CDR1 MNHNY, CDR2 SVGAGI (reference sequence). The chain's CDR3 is CASSSRLAGYQETQYF. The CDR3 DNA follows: TGTGCCAGCAGTTCCCGGCTAGCGGGGTACCAAGAGACCCAGTACTTC.

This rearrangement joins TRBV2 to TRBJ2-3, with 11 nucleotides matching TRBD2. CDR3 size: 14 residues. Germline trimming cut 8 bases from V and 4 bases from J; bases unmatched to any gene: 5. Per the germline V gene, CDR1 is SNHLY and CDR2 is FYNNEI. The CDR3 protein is CASQTSGISDTQYF. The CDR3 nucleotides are TGTGCCAGCCAGACTAGCGGGATCTCAGATACGCAGTATTTT.

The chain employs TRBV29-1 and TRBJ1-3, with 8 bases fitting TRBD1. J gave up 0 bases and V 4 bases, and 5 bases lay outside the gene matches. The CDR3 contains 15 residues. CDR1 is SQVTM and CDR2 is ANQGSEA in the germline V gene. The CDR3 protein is CSVGYRGISGNTIYF. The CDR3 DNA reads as TGCAGCGTTGGGTACAGGGGGATCTCTGGAAACACCATATATTTT.

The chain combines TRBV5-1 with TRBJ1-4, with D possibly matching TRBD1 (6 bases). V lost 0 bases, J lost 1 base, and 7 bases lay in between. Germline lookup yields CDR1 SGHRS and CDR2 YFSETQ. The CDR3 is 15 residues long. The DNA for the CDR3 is TGCGCCAGCAGCTTGGGCAGGGGAACTAATGAAAAACTGTTTTTT. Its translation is CASSLGRGTNEKLFF.

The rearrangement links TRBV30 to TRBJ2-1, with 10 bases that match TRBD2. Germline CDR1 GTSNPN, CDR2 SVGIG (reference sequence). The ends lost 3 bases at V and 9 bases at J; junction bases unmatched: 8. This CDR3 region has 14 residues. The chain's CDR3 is CAWSSLAGVSEQFF. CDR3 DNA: TGTGCCTGGAGCTCTCTAGCGGGAGTTAGTGAGCAGTTCTTC.

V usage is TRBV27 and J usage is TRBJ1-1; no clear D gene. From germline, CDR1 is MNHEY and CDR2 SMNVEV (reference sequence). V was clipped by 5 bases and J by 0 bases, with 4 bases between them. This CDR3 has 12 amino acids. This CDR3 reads CASSHMNTEAFF. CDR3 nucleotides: TGTGCCAGCAGTCACATGAACACTGAAGCTTTCTTT.

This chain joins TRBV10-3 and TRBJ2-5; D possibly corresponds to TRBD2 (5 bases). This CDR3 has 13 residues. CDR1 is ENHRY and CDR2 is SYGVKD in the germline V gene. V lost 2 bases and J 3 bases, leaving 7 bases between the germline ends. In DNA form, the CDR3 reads TGTGCCATCAGTGAGGTCGGGGAAGAGACCCAGTACTTC. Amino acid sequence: CAISEVGEETQYF.

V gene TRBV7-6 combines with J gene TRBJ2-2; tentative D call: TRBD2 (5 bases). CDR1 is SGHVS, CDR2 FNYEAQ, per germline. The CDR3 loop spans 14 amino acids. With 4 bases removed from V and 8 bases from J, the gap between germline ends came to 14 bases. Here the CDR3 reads CASSSGRGEGELFF. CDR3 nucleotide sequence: TGTGCCAGCAGCTCCGGACGGGGAGAGGGGGAGCTGTTTTTT.

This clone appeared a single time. DNA for the CDR3: TGTGCCAGCAGCTTCGGGGGAAGCCCCTACGAGCAGTACTTC. It specifies CASSFGGSPYEQYF. The chain combines TRBV7-9 with TRBJ2-7; D might be TRBD2 (6 bases). Trimming took 3 bases from V and 2 from J, leaving 11 bases between them. In germline, CDR1 is SEHNR, CDR2 FQNEAQ (reference sequence). The CDR3 has 14 amino acids.

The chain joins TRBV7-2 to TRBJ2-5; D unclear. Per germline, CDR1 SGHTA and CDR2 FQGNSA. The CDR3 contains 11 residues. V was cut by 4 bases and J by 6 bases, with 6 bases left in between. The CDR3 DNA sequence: TGTGCCAGCAGCTCCTTAAAGACCCAGTACTTC. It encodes CASSSLKTQYF.

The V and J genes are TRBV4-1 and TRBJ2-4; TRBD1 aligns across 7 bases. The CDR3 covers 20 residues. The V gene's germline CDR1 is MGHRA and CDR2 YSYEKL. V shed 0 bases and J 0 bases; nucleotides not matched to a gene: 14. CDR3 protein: CASSQDGQAAPTLAKNIQYF. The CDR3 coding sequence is TGCGCCAGCAGCCAAGACGGACAGGCGGCTCCGACATTAGCCAAAAACATTCAGTACTTC.

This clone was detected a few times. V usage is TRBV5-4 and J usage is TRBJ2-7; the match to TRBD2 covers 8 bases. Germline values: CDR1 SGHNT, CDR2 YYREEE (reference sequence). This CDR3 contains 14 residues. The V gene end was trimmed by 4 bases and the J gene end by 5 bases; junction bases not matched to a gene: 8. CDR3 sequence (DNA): TGTGCCAGCAGCACCGGGACTAGGATCAACGAGCAGTACTTC. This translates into CASSTGTRINEQYF.

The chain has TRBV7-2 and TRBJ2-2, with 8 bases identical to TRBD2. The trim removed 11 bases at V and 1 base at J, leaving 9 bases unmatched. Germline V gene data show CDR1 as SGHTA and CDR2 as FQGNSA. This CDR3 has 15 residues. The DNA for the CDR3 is TGTGCCGTCGACCCAGCGGGGGTGAACACCGGGGAGCTGTTTTTT. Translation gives CAVDPAGVNTGELFF.

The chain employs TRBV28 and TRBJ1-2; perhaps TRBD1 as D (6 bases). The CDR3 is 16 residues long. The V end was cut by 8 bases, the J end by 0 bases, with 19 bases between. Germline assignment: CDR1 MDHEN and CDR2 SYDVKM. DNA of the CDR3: TGTGCCAGCTCAGGGACGGGAAAGGGGGCTAACTATGGCTACACCTTC. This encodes CASSGTGKGANYGYTF.

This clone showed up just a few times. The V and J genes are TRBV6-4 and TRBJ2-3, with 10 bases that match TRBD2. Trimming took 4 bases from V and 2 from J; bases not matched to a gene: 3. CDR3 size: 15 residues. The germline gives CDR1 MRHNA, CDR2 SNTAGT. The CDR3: CASSVSGGATDTQYF. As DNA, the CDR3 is TGTGCCAGCAGTGTGAGCGGGGGGGCCACAGATACGCAGTATTTT.

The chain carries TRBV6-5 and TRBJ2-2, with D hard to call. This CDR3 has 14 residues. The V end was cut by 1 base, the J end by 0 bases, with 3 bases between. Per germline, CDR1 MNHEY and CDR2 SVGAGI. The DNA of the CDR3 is TGTGCCAGCAGTTACTTCTCGAACACCGGGGAGCTGTTTTTT. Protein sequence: CASSYFSNTGELFF.